These 11 T cell receptor beta chains share one sample of origin, sequenced in a study of blood T cell repertoires in COVID-19 (dated by TCRdb to about 2020). Library construction relied on the immunoSEQ multiplex PCR assay. Not all clones reach the TCRdb copy of this immuneACCESS table, which keeps in-frame sequences only. Checked studies attribute under half of the gap to unresolved V genes and leave the rest unexplained. The sample table records approximately 150,000 clones; 84% of these occur just once. The leading ten clones occupy 4.5% to 5.5% of the sample. The sequencing input was peripheral blood. The source is a human donor in a cohort sampled during active COVID-19.

This chain joins TRBV6-5 and TRBJ2-7; 7 nucleotides align to TRBD2. There are 14 residues in the CDR3. CDR1 and CDR2 (germline): MNHEY, SVGAGI. V lost 0 bases to trimming and J lost 4 bases; unmatched junction nucleotides: 3. CDR3 amino acids: CASSYSRGGYEQYV. CDR3 nucleotides: TGTGCCAGCAGTTACTCTAGGGGAGGGTACGAGCAGTACGTC.

This clone was found once. The chain has TRBV6-5 and TRBJ2-2; 7 bases match TRBD1. The CDR3 loop spans 14 amino acids. V was clipped by 8 bases and J by 4 bases; unmatched bases: 7. Per germline, CDR1 MNHEY and CDR2 SVGAGI. Here the CDR3 reads CASEGAGGTGELFF. CDR3 nucleotides: TGTGCCAGCGAAGGGGCAGGGGGCACCGGGGAGCTGTTTTTT.

The V and J genes are TRBV3-1 (or the pseudogene TRBV3-2) and TRBJ2-2; 7 nucleotides line up with TRBD1. The V gene's germline CDR1 is LGHDT and CDR2 YNNKEL (reference sequence). This CDR3 spans 13 amino acids. J was trimmed by 6 bases and V by 4 bases; bases with no gene match: 2. The CDR3 loop is CASSRGTAGELFF. CDR3 nucleotide sequence: TGTGCCAGCAGCCGAGGGACAGCCGGGGAGCTGTTTTTT.

This rearrangement joins TRBV11-3 to TRBJ2-7, with 11 bases fitting TRBD1. CDR3 length: 14 residues. CDR1 is SGHNT and CDR2 is YENEEA in the germline V gene. The DNA of the CDR3 is TGTGCCAGCAGCTCGGACAGGGGGCCCCTCATTCAAGTCGTC. It is translated as CASSSDRGPLIQVV.

Note on this clone: The sample contains more than one DNA sequence encoding this CDR3. The CDR3 DNA sequence: TGTGCCAGTCGGGGGTCCTACGAGCAGTACTTC. Translated, it gives CASRGSYEQYF. The rearrangement uses TRBV28 and TRBJ2-7; a weak D match, TRBD2 (6 bases). Trimming removed 9 bases from V and 1 base from J, with 7 bases in between. The germline gives CDR1 MDHEN, CDR2 SYDVKM. The CDR3 has 11 amino acids.

The V call is TRBV2, the J call TRBJ1-6; possibly TRBD1 for D (6 bases). This CDR3 spans 15 amino acids. Germline CDR1 is SNHLY and CDR2 is FYNNEI. V was trimmed by 3 bases and J by 7 bases, leaving 13 bases between them. CDR3 in amino acids: CASSDGGAENSPLHF. The CDR3 DNA reads TGTGCCAGCAGTGATGGGGGGGCTGAAAATTCACCCCTCCACTTT.

The rearrangement joins TRBV4-2 to TRBJ1-2, with 8 bases matching TRBD1. This CDR3 has 16 residues. V lost 4 bases, J lost 6 bases, and 13 bases stayed unmatched. The germline V gene has CDR1 LGHNA and CDR2 YNFKEQ. The CDR3 loop reads CASSPSDRGDINGYTF. The CDR3 coding sequence is TGTGCCAGCAGCCCAAGTGACAGGGGCGATATCAATGGCTACACCTTC.

The gene calls are TRBV7-2 and TRBJ2-7; no reliable D call. CDR1 and CDR2 (germline): SGHTA, FQGNSA. Trimming shortened V by 5 bases and J by 5 bases, and 13 bases separated the two germline ends. CDR3 length: 13 amino acids. In nucleotides, the CDR3 is TGTGCCAGCAGCATGCCCCACAGAGACGAGCAGTACTTC. It yields the protein CASSMPHRDEQYF.

This chain joins TRBV5-1 and TRBJ2-3, with TRBD2 matching 7 bases. There are 15 residues in the CDR3. Germline assignment: CDR1 SGHRS and CDR2 YFSETQ. Trimming took 4 bases from V and 0 from J; bases not matched to a gene: 5. CDR3 protein: CASSPSGASTDTQYF. CDR3 sequence (DNA): TGCGCCAGCAGCCCGAGCGGGGCTAGCACAGATACGCAGTATTTT.

The J gene is TRBJ2-1, the V gene TRBV14, with 7 bases lining up with TRBD2. The germline V gene encodes CDR1 SGHDN and CDR2 FVKESK. This CDR3 contains 16 residues. The V gene end was trimmed by 4 bases and the J gene end by 2 bases; junction bases not matched to a gene: 8. The chain's CDR3 is CASSREGRRTYNEQFF. CDR3 in DNA: TGTGCCAGCAGCCGGGAGGGGAGAAGGACCTACAATGAGCAGTTCTTC.

The chain has TRBV5-6 and TRBJ1-5, with TRBD1 as a possible D gene (6 bases). There are 17 residues in the CDR3. The V and J ends lost 4 bases and 4 bases respectively, with 21 bases between them. Looked up from germline, CDR1 is SGHDT and CDR2 is YYEEEE. The CDR3 loop is CASSLWTEGPLNQPQHF. The CDR3 bases are TGTGCCAGCAGCCTGTGGACAGAGGGCCCATTGAATCAGCCCCAGCATTTT.